This T cell receptor (beta chain) was sequenced during a study of cytotoxic CD8 clonotypes in ibrutinib-treated CLL. Libraries were prepared by immunoSEQ multiplex PCR; TCRdb keeps only in-frame clonotypes and omits some of them. The sample yields approximately 29,000 clones, around three fifths seen once. The CDR3 runs to 16 residues. The V end was cut by 1 base, the J end by 5 bases, with 17 bases between. The source was PBMCs, collected before ibrutinib treatment. This chain joins TRBV23-1 and TRBJ2-5; the D gene is possibly TRBD2 (5 bases). TRBV23-1 is annotated as an ORF whose role is uncertain. This TCR was sampled from a human donor with chronic lymphocytic leukemia. CDR3: CASSQYERVTRETQYF. In DNA form, the CDR3 reads TGCGCCAGCAGTCAATATGAGAGGGTTACTCGGGAGACCCAGTACTTC.